The 17 T cell receptor beta chains in this list originate from one sample, sequenced in a study of shared clonotypes between healthy human individuals (dated by TCRdb to about 2020). Library prep was done by the immunoSEQ multiplex PCR assay. TCRdb provides this immuneACCESS table in a form limited to in-frame rearrangements. Some clones are lacking; in checked studies, under half of them reflect an unresolved V gene, and why the rest are absent is not known. This sample lists around 1.1 million clones; approximately 78% were detected once. The biggest ten clones account for around 0.61% of the sample. Sequenced sample: memory CD4+ T cells from PBMCs. Interpreted using the paper, the cell subset or site label stands for: CD45RA-negative fraction. Source of these receptors: a man between 18 and 29 years old in good health. Some clones in this sample may be carry-over from other donors' samples.

The chain employs TRBV5-1 and TRBJ1-1; TRBD1 agrees at 9 bases. Germline CDR1 reads SGHRS; CDR2 reads YFSETQ. V gave up 2 bases and J gave up 6 bases; unmatched junction bases: 14. The CDR3 extends over 17 amino acids. The CDR3 region has the DNA TGCGCCAGCAGCTTCCCGGGACAGGGCGGTGGAAACGCTGAAGCTTTCTTT. Translating it yields CASSFPGQGGGNAEAFF.

The J gene is TRBJ1-2, the V gene TRBV5-1; the D gene is possibly TRBD1 (5 bases). This CDR3 contains 13 residues. Germline CDR1 is SGHRS and CDR2 is YFSETQ. Trimming cost V 4 bases and J 4 bases, with 11 bases left between them. The CDR3 sequence is CASSEGRIYGYTF. The DNA for the CDR3 is TGCGCCAGCAGCGAGGGACGGATCTATGGCTACACCTTC.

The chain uses TRBV28 and TRBJ1-5; 9 nucleotides agree with TRBD1. The CDR3 extends over 15 amino acids. The V segment lost 5 bases and the J segment 4 bases; nucleotides outside the gene matches: 6. Germline CDR1 is MDHEN and CDR2 is SYDVKM. The CDR3 spells CASSRRGTGNQPQHF. Here the CDR3 DNA reads TGTGCCAGCAGTCGCCGGGGGACAGGGAATCAGCCCCAGCATTTT.

In this sample, this clone turned up a few times. The genes are TRBV7-9 and TRBJ1-2, with a possible D match to TRBD1 (5 bases). This CDR3 spans 18 amino acids. V lost 1 base to trimming and J lost 2 bases, with 20 bases between them. Germline V lookup: CDR1 SEHNR, CDR2 FQNEAQ (reference sequence). CDR3 nucleotide sequence: TGTGCCAGCAGCTTAGTATGGAGTGGGAGAGGGGAAAACTATGGCTACACCTTC. It translates to CASSLVWSGRGENYGYTF.

The chain has TRBV2 and TRBJ2-1; TRBD2 agrees at 8 bases. The CDR3 is 15 residues long. Germline V CDR1 and CDR2: SNHLY, FYNNEI. The junction had 6 bases not matched to a gene; V was cut back by 4 bases and J by 4 bases. The CDR3 protein is CASSAGTSRYNEQFF. Here the CDR3 DNA reads TGTGCCAGCAGTGCCGGGACTAGTCGGTACAATGAGCAGTTCTTC.

This chain links TRBV11-2 with TRBJ2-7; 7 bases fit TRBD2. This CDR3 has 14 residues. V gave up 3 bases and J gave up 2 bases; unmatched junction bases: 4. Germline values: CDR1 SGHAT, CDR2 FQNNGV. CDR3 nucleotide sequence: TGTGCCAGCAGCTTTACACTAGCGACCTACGAGCAGTACTTC. As protein: CASSFTLATYEQYF. The variable domain in full, with the rest retrieved from reference TRBV11-2 and TRBJ2-7, is EAGVAQSPRYKIIEKRQSVAFWCNPISGHATLYWYQQILGQGPKLLIQFQNNGVVDDSQLPKDRFSAERLKGVDSTLKIQPAKLEDSAVYLCASSFTLATYEQYFGPGTRLTVT.

The chain has TRBV19 and TRBJ1-2; 7 nucleotides align to TRBD1. The germline gives CDR1 LNHDA, CDR2 SQIVND (reference sequence). The V gene end was trimmed by 1 base and the J gene end by 3 bases; junction bases not matched to a gene: 5. The CDR3 loop spans 15 amino acids. CDR3 nucleotide sequence: TGTGCCAGTAGTATAGCCCGGGGACAGCACTATGGCTACACCTTC. Its translation: CASSIARGQHYGYTF. Variable domain in full (rest from reference TRBV19 and TRBJ1-2): DGGITQSPKYLFRKEGQNVTLSCEQNLNHDAMYWYRQDPGQGLRLIYYSQIVNDFQKGDIAEGYSVSREKKESFPLTVTSAQKNPTAFYLCASSIARGQHYGYTFGSGTRLTVV.

This chain links TRBV28 with TRBJ1-3; perhaps TRBD1 as D (5 bases). Germline V gene sequence: CDR1 MDHEN, CDR2 SYDVKM. V lost 8 bases to trimming and J lost 2 bases, with 19 bases between them. The CDR3 is 16 residues long. CDR3 DNA sequence: TGTGCCAGCTATACCGGAGGGGCAGGGCCTGGAAACACCATATATTTT. Its protein is CASYTGGAGPGNTIYF. The entire variable domain, with the rest obtained from reference TRBV28 and TRBJ1-3, is as follows: DVKVTQSSRYLVKRTGEKVFLECVQDMDHENMFWYRQDPGLGLRLIYFSYDVKMKEKGDIPEGYSVSREKKERFSLILESASTNQTSMYLCASYTGGAGPGNTIYFGEGSWLTVV.

The chain uses TRBV7-2 and TRBJ2-1; perhaps D is TRBD1 or TRBD2 (6 bases each). The CDR3 has 15 amino acids. From germline, CDR1 is SGHTA and CDR2 FQGNSA. The germline V and J ends were trimmed by 4 bases and 8 bases, with 18 bases remaining between them. The CDR3 region has the DNA TGTGCCAGCAGCTGGGGGGCACTAGCTGGGGATGAGCAGTTCTTC. It yields the protein CASSWGALAGDEQFF.

This sequence joins TRBV29-1 and TRBJ1-2; D possibly corresponds to TRBD1 (6 bases). The CDR3 runs 14 residues. Trimming removed 6 bases from V and 0 bases from J, with 14 bases in between. CDR1 and CDR2 from the germline V gene are SQVTM and ANQGSEA. The CDR3 loop is CSVDGTLTNYGYTF. CDR3 coding DNA: TGCAGCGTCGACGGGACACTAACTAACTATGGCTACACCTTC.

The rearrangement joins TRBV28 to TRBJ1-4; D is unresolved. The germline V gene has CDR1 MDHEN and CDR2 SYDVKM. The CDR3 is 15 amino acids. Trimming pared 8 bases from V and 7 bases from J, leaving 20 bases between. CDR3 region: CASARGTRTTEKLFF. The CDR3 bases are TGTGCCAGCGCTCGGGGAACGAGGACGACTGAAAAACTGTTTTTT.

To note about this clone: Other DNA sequences within the sample encode an identical CDR3. The chain couples TRBV7-3 to TRBJ2-1; 11 bases match TRBD2. CDR1 and CDR2 from the germline V gene are SGHTA and FQGTGA. V lost 2 bases to trimming and J lost 4 bases; unmatched junction nucleotides: 1. The CDR3 loop spans 15 amino acids. For the CDR3, the DNA is TGTGCCAGCAGCTTAGGGACTAGCGGTTACAATGAGCAGTTCTTC. Amino acid sequence: CASSLGTSGYNEQFF.

The chain links TRBV4-2 to TRBJ1-2; 7 bases are shared with TRBD1. From germline, CDR1 is LGHNA and CDR2 YNFKEQ. The CDR3 spans 18 residues. J was trimmed by 1 base and V by 0 bases; bases with no gene match: 11. For the CDR3, the DNA is TGTGCCAGCAGCCAAGAACCTCGGGGAGGACAGGATAACTATGGCTACACCTTC. It yields the protein CASSQEPRGGQDNYGYTF.

The chain joins TRBV7-3 to TRBJ2-2; 7 positions agree with TRBD1. Germline-derived CDR1 and CDR2 are SGHTA and FQGTGA. This CDR3 region has 14 residues. V lost 3 bases to trimming and J lost 6 bases; unmatched junction nucleotides: 4. The CDR3 here is CASSFTQGAGELFF. The CDR3 bases are TGTGCCAGCAGCTTTACCCAGGGGGCCGGGGAGCTGTTTTTT.

Turning to this clone: A far larger clone is a single base away, which makes a read error likely. Other DNA sequences in this specimen translate into the identical CDR3. This chain uses TRBV28 with TRBJ2-7; D gene ambiguous. Germline CDR1 is MDHEN and CDR2 is SYDVKM. CDR3 length equals 11 residues. CDR3 DNA: TGTGCCAGCAGTTGGACCTACGAGCAATACTTC. Its protein is CASSWTYEQYF.

This sequence joins TRBV7-9 and TRBJ1-2, with D unclear. CDR1 is SEHNR and CDR2 is FQNEAQ in the germline V gene (reference sequence). This CDR3 contains 14 residues. Trimming removed 4 bases at V and 8 bases at J, with 17 bases between. The CDR3 sequence is CASSSLLPLGGYTF. The CDR3 coding sequence is TGTGCCAGCAGCTCCCTCCTCCCATTGGGAGGCTACACCTTC.

Concerning this clone itself: A read error may be the cause here, since a much bigger clone is one base away. The V gene is TRBV7-6, the J gene TRBJ2-5; D perhaps matches TRBD2 (7 bases). Germline loops: CDR1 SGHVS, CDR2 FNYEAQ. The V end lost 5 bases, the J end lost 1 base, and 14 bases lay between the germline ends. CDR3 length equals 15 residues. Here the CDR3 DNA reads TGTGCCAGCAGCCTGGGGGCTAGCGGCCAAGAGACCCAGTACTTC. Translated, it gives CASSLGASGQETQYF.